This TCR beta chain is from a study of T cell repertoires in cytomegalovirus infection. Notes on this clonotype: Antigen: not known.

Via MiXCR, TCRdb re-called the reads, giving one row per CDR3 protein. The sample yields 450,000 to 600,000 distinct CDR3 sequences, 33% seen once. This material consisted of cultured PBMCs, taken from culture after CMV antigen stimulation. The sequence was collected from a human donor in good health (CMV status not recorded). Some clones in this sample may be carry-over from other donors' samples.

The chain's CDR3 is CAGTGTGGDNQPQHF. The CDR3 nucleotides read TGTGCCGGAACAGGGACAGGGGGTGACAATCAGCCCCAGCATTTT. The genes are TRBV28 and TRBJ1-5, with 11 bases aligning to TRBD1. J lost 3 bases, V lost 11 bases, and 9 bases had no gene match. Germline CDR1 reads MDHEN; CDR2 reads SYDVKM. This CDR3 comprises 15 residues.